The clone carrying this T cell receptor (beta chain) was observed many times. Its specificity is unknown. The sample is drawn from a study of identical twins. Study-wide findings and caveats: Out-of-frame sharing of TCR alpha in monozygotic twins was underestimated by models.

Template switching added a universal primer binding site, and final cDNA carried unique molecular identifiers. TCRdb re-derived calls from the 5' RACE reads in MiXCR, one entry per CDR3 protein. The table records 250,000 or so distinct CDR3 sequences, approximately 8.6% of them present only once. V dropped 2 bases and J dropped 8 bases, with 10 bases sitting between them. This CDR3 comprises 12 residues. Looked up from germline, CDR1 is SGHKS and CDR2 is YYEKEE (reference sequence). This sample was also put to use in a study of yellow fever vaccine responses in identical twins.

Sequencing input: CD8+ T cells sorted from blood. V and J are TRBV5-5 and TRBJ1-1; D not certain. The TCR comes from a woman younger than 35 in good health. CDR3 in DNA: TGTGCCAGCAGCTTTTCGGACCTCGAAGCTTTCTTT. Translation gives CASSFSDLEAFF. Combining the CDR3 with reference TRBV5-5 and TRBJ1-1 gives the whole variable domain DAGVTQSPTHLIKTRGQQVTLRCSPISGHKSVSWYQQVLGQGPQFIFQYYEKEERGRGNFPDRFSARQFPNYSSELNVNALLLGDSALYLCASSFSDLEAFFGQGTRLTVV.